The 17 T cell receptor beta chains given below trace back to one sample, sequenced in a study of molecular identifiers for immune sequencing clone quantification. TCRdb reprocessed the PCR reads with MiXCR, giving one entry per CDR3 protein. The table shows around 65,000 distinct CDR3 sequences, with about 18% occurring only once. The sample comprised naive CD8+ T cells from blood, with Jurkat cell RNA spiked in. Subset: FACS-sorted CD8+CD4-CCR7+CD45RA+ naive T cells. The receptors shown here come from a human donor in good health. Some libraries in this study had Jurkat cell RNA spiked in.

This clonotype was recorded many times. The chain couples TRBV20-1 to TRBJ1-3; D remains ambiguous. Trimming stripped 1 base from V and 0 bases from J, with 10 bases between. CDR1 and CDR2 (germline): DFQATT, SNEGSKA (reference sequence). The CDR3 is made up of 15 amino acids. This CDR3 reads CSARADGDSGNTIYF. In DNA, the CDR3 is TGCAGTGCTAGAGCGGATGGGGACTCTGGAAACACCATATATTTT.

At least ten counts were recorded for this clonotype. CDR3 sequence reads: CASSTSGWSTDTQYF. In DNA, the CDR3 is TGTGCCAGTAGCACTAGCGGGTGGAGCACAGATACGCAGTATTTT. The chain couples TRBV19 to TRBJ2-3, with TRBD2 matching 9 bases. The junction had 4 bases not matched to a gene; V was cut back by 6 bases and J by 0 bases. There are 15 residues in the CDR3. Germline CDR1 is LNHDA and CDR2 is SQIVND (reference sequence).

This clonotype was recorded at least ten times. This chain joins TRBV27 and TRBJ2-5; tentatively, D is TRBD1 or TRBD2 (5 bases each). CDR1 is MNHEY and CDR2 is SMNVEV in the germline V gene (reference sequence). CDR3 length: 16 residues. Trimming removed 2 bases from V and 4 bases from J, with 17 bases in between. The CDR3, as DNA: TGTGCCAGCAGTTTAGTCATAGCGTCAGGGAGAGAGACCCAGTACTTC. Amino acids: CASSLVIASGRETQYF.

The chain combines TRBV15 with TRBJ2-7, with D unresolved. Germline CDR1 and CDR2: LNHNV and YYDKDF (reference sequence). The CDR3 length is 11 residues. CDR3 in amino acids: CAQRQVYEQYF. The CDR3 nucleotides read TGTGCTCAACGCCAGGTGTACGAGCAGTACTTC.

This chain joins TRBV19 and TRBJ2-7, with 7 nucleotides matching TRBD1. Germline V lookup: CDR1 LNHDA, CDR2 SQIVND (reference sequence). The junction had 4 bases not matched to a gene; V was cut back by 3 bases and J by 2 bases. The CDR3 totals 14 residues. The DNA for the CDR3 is TGTGCCAGTAGTATTCGGGACAGTACCTACGAGCAGTACTTC. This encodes CASSIRDSTYEQYF.

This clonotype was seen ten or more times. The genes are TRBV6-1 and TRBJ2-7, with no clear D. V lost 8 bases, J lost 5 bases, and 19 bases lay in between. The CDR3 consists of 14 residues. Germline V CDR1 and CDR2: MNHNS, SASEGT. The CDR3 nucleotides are TGTGCCAGCTCTCTCAGGTTAGGGATCGACGAGCAGTACTTC. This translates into CASSLRLGIDEQYF.

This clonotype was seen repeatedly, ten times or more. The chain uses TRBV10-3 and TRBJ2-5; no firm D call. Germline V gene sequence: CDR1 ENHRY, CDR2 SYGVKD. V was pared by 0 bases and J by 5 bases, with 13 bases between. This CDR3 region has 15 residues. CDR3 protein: CAISESLVELETQYF. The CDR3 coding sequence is TGTGCCATCAGTGAGTCCCTAGTGGAGCTGGAGACCCAGTACTTC.

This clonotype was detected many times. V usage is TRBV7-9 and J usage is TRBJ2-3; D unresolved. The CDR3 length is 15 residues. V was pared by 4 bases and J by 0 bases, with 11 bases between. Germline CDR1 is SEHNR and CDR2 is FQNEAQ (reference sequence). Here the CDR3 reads CASSSYPLSTDTQYF. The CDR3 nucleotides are TGTGCCAGCAGCTCCTACCCCCTTAGCACAGATACGCAGTATTTT.

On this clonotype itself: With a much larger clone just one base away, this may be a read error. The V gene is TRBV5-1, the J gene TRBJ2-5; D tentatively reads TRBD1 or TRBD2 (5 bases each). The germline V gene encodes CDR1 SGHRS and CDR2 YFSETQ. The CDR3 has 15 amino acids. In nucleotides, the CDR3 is TGCGCCGGCAGCTCACGAGGGACGGCCCAGGAGACCCAGTACTTC. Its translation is CAGSSRGTAQETQYF.

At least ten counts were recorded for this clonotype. CDR3 DNA sequence: TGTGCCAGCAGCTTAGGTCTAGCGGGAGGGAGCTCCTACAATGAGCAGTTCTTC. It specifies CASSLGLAGGSSYNEQFF. The chain employs TRBV7-8 and TRBJ2-1, with TRBD2 matching over 12 bases. V was clipped by 1 base and J by 0 bases; unmatched bases: 4. There are 18 residues in the CDR3. Looked up from germline, CDR1 is SGHVS and CDR2 is FQNEAQ.

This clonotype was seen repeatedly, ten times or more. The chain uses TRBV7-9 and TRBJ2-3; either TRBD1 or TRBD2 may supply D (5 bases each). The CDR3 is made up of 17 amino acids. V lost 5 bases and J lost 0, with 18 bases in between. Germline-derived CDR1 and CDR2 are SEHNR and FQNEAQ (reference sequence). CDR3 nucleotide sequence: TGTGCCAGCAGCCCTCCGTCTGGGACCTCAAGCACAGATACGCAGTATTTT. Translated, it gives CASSPPSGTSSTDTQYF.

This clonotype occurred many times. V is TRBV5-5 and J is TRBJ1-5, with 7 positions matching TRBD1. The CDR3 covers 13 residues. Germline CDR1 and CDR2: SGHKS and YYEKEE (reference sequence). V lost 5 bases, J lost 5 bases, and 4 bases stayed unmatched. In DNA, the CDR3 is TGTGCCAGCAGAGGGACAGTTTATCAGCCCCAGCATTTT. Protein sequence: CASRGTVYQPQHF.

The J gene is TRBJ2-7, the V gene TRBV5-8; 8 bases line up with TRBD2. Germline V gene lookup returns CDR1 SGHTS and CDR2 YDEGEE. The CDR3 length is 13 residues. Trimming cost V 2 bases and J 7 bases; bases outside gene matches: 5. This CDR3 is CASSLSGSQEQYF. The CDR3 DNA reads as TGTGCCAGCAGCTTAAGCGGGAGTCAAGAGCAGTACTTC.

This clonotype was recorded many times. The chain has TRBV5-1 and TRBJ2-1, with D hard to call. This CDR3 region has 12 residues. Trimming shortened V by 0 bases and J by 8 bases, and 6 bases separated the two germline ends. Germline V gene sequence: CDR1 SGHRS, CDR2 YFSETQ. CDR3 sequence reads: CASSLVADEQFF. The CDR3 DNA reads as TGCGCCAGCAGCTTGGTCGCGGATGAGCAGTTCTTC.

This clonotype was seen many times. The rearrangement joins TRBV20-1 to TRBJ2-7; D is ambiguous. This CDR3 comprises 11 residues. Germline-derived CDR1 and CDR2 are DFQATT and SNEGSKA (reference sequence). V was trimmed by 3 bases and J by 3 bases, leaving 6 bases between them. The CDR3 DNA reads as TGCAGTGCTAGGGAAAGCTACGAGCAGTACTTC. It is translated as CSARESYEQYF.

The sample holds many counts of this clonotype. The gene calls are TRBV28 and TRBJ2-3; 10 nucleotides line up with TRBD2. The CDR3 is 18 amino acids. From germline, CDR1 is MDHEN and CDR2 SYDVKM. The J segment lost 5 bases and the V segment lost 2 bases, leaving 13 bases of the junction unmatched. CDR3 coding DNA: TGTGCCAGCAGTTTAAGCCTAGCGGGAGACTCTATCCGAGATACGCAGTATTTT. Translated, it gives CASSLSLAGDSIRDTQYF.

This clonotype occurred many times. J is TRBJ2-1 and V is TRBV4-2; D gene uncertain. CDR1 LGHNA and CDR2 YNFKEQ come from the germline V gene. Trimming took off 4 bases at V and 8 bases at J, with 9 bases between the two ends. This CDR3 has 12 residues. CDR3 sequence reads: CASSPELHEQFF. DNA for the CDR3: TGTGCCAGCAGCCCCGAGCTCCATGAGCAGTTCTTC.